The TCR beta chain described here comes from a study of shared clonotypes between healthy human individuals. Turning to the study itself: Donors consisted of two women and a few men between 18 and 49. Study findings and constraints: Larger estimated richness was generally recorded for naive subsets relative to memory subsets.

On this clone: Its antigen is still unknown. Other DNA sequences from this sample encode an identical CDR3 as well.

TCRdb keeps only in-frame clones here, not all; method: immunoSEQ multiplex PCR. The sample holds over 300,000 clones, around 87% seen once. V shed 3 bases and J shed 2 bases, with 10 bases lying between them. CDR3 length: 14 amino acids. Germline V gene lookup returns CDR1 MNHEY and CDR2 SVGAGI. Sequences were obtained from memory CD8+ T cells sorted from blood. Noted subset: CD45RO+ cells pooled with CCR7-negative TemRA cells. V gene TRBV6-5 combines with J gene TRBJ1-1; no firm D call. The TCR was taken from a man in his late teens or twenties in good health. CDR3 sequence: CASSYLGGNTEAFF. The CDR3 region has the DNA TGTGCCAGCAGTTATTTAGGAGGTAACACTGAAGCTTTCTTT.